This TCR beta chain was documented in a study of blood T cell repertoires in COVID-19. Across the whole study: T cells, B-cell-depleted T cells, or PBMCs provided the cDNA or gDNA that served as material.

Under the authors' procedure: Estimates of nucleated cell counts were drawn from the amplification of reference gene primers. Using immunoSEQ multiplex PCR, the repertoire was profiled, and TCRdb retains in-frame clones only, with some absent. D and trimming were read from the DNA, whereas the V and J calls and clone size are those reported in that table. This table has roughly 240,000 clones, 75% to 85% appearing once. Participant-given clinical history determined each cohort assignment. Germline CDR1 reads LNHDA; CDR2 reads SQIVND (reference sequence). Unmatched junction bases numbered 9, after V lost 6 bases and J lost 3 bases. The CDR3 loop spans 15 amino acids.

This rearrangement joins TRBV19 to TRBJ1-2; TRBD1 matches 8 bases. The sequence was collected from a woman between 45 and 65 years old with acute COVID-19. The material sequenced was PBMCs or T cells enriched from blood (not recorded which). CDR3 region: CASSAEDRAYYGYTF. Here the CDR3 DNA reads TGTGCCAGTAGCGCCGAGGACAGGGCCTACTATGGCTACACCTTC.